The following is a T cell receptor beta chain sequence with its context. Its cognate antigen is unknown. This record belongs to a study of cytomegalovirus exposure and HLA in healthy donors. Between the trimmed V and J ends, which lost 8 bases and 4 bases, there was a span of 15 bases. There are 15 residues in the CDR3. The germline V gene has CDR1 MNHEY and CDR2 SMNVEV (reference sequence). Vbeta (60) and Jbeta (13) primers were used in the PCR. The repertoire was sequenced with immunoSEQ multiplex PCR; TCRdb's copy has only in-frame clones and lacks some. The table lists some 150,000 clones. Findings of the study overall: A later analysis found that most CMV-associated TCR beta chains appeared HLA-restricted. A likely sequencing artifact accounted for one observed cluster of highly shared sequence variants.

The sample was PBMCs. The sequence was collected from a man in his forties in good health and CMV-seronegative. The chain couples TRBV27 to TRBJ2-6; maybe TRBD1 (6 bases). The chain's CDR3 is CASSKGVTGANVLTF. The CDR3 DNA reads TGTGCCAGCTCCAAGGGGGTCACAGGGGCCAACGTCCTGACTTTC.